The 11 T cell receptor beta chains presented below share a single source sample, sequenced in a study of CD8+CD57+ T cells in acquired aplastic anemia. Profiling that covered TCR beta VDJ and CDR3 relied on genomic DNA as its template. TCRdb passed the reads through MiXCR, listing each CDR3 protein once. The table records 250,000 to 350,000 distinct CDR3 sequences, around three fifths of them present only once. The sample taken for sequencing was sorted CD4+, CD8+, or CD8+CD57+ T cells (not recorded which) from PBMCs. The receptor set was obtained from a human donor with severe aplastic anemia or a healthy control (not recorded which).

The rearrangement links TRBV19 to TRBJ1-5; TRBD1 matches 10 bases. CDR1 LNHDA and CDR2 SQIVND come from the germline V gene (reference sequence). V shed 5 bases and J 5 bases; nucleotides not matched to a gene: 6. This CDR3 is built from 15 residues. The CDR3: CASSDRTGGDQPQHF. Written as DNA, the CDR3 is TGTGCCAGTAGTGACAGGACAGGGGGGGATCAGCCCCAGCATTTT.

This clonotype came up a few times. CDR3 nucleotides: TGTGCCAGCAGCTTAACTCGGACAGTCAAAGGGGAGACCCAGTACTTC. Amino acid sequence: CASSLTRTVKGETQYF. The chain combines TRBV7-8 with TRBJ2-5; weak D call: TRBD1 (6 bases). The CDR3 is 16 residues long. V lost 2 bases and J 5 bases, leaving 18 bases between the germline ends. Germline V gene lookup returns CDR1 SGHVS and CDR2 FQNEAQ.

The chain couples TRBV15 to TRBJ1-1, with a weak D call TRBD1 (5 bases). Per the germline V gene, CDR1 is LNHNV and CDR2 is YYDKDF (reference sequence). The CDR3 sequence is 14 residues long. With 1 base removed from V and 2 bases from J, the gap between germline ends came to 8 bases. The CDR3 is CATSRGDVNTEAFF. DNA of the CDR3: TGTGCCACCAGCAGAGGGGACGTTAACACTGAAGCTTTCTTT.

This clonotype was recorded at least ten times. This chain links TRBV6-6 with TRBJ2-1, with D tentatively TRBD2 (5 bases). Trimming shortened V by 0 bases and J by 7 bases, and 16 bases separated the two germline ends. CDR1 is MNHNY, CDR2 SVGAGI, per germline (reference sequence). This CDR3 region has 16 residues. Written as DNA, the CDR3 is TGTGCCAGCAGTTACTCGAGATCGGGGTCTGGAAATGAGCAGTTCTTC. Its protein product is CASSYSRSGSGNEQFF.

This clonotype was observed a few times. This chain links TRBV2 with TRBJ2-5; D may correspond to TRBD1 or TRBD2 (5 bases each). V lost 5 bases, J lost 7 bases, and 8 bases lay in between. Germline V lookup: CDR1 SNHLY, CDR2 FYNNEI. The length of the CDR3 is 11 residues. As DNA, the CDR3 is TGTGCCAGCAGTCCTGGGGGGACCCAGTACTTC. Translating gives CASSPGGTQYF.

With respect to this clonotype: One end of the junction fails to match germline, which may point to a read error. The chain couples TRBV20-1 to TRBJ1-5; no reliable D call. The CDR3 covers 13 residues. CDR1 and CDR2 from the germline V gene are DFQATT and SNEGSKA (reference sequence). The CDR3 DNA is TGCGGTGCTAGAGTGACGGGCAATCAGCCCCAGCATTTT. It encodes CGARVTGNQPQHF.

This clonotype was counted many times. The rearrangement joins TRBV5-1 to TRBJ2-7; D is perhaps TRBD1 (6 bases). CDR1 SGHRS and CDR2 YFSETQ come from the germline V gene. The length of the CDR3 is 16 residues. Trimming removed 0 bases from V and 6 bases from J, with 19 bases in between. CDR3 bases: TGCGCCAGCAGCTTGGCCCGGAAGGGGGTCGTCTCCGAGCAGTACTTC. This codes for CASSLARKGVVSEQYF.

V and J are TRBV2 and TRBJ1-6; 7 positions match TRBD1. The germline gives CDR1 SNHLY, CDR2 FYNNEI. J was trimmed by 8 bases and V by 6 bases; bases with no gene match: 10. This CDR3 is 15 amino acids long. In nucleotides, the CDR3 is TGTGCCAGCAGAGTAGACAGGGCGGCCGATTCACCCCTCCACTTT. Its translation: CASRVDRAADSPLHF. Combining the CDR3 with reference TRBV2 and TRBJ1-6 gives the whole variable domain EPEVTQTPSHQVTQMGQEVILRCVPISNHLYFYWYRQILGQKVEFLVSFYNNEISEKSEIFDDQFSVERPDGSNFTLKIRSTKLEDSAMYFCASRVDRAADSPLHFGNGTRLTVT.

The CDR3 bases are TGTGCCAGTACACCCGGGACACAGAATTCACCCCTCCACTTT. It encodes CASTPGTQNSPLHF. V usage is TRBV19 and J usage is TRBJ1-6; D may be TRBD1 (6 bases). Per the germline V gene, CDR1 is LNHDA and CDR2 is SQIVND (reference sequence). Trimming took off 7 bases at V and 7 bases at J, with 14 bases between the two ends. The CDR3 is made up of 14 amino acids. Complete variable domain (other parts from reference TRBV19 and TRBJ1-6): DGGITQSPKYLFRKEGQNVTLSCEQNLNHDAMYWYRQDPGQGLRLIYYSQIVNDFQKGDIAEGYSVSREKKESFPLTVTSAQKNPTAFYLCASTPGTQNSPLHFGNGTRLTVT.

About this clonotype: The junction departs from the called germline gene at one end, perhaps through a read error. V usage is TRBV5-1 and J usage is TRBJ1-6; the D gene is possibly TRBD1 (5 bases). This CDR3 is built from 15 residues. CDR1 and CDR2 from the germline V gene are SGHRS and YFSETQ. The CDR3 loop reads CASSRESGGNSPLHF. The CDR3 DNA follows: TGTGCCAGCAGCCGAGAGTCCGGGGGTAATTCACCCCTCCACTTT.

This clonotype appeared once. Possible read error: a much larger clone is one base away. The DNA for the CDR3 is TGTGCCAGCAGTCAATACAGGGGTTTCACCAATCAGCCCCAGCGTTTT. This encodes CASSQYRGFTNQPQRF. This rearrangement joins TRBV6-2 or TRBV6-3 to TRBJ1-5, with 7 positions matching TRBD1. The CDR3 is 16 residues long. The germline CDR1 and CDR2 sequences are MNHEY and SVGEGT.